This entry is about one TCR beta chain. The germline gives CDR1 SGHAT, CDR2 FQDESV (reference sequence). The V segment lost 3 bases and the J segment 1 base; nucleotides outside the gene matches: 5. There are 15 residues in the CDR3. The data derive from a study of shared clonotypes between healthy human individuals. Unsorted PBMC DNA was run through sequencing on ten immunoSEQ deep assay plates. Libraries were prepared by immunoSEQ multiplex PCR; TCRdb keeps only in-frame clonotypes and omits some of them. The data hold 450,000 to 500,000 clones, with 70% to 85% observed a single time. The receptor comes from a woman between 40 and 50 years old in good health. Some clones in this sample may be carry-over from other donors' samples. Sequenced sample: PBMCs. This sequence joins TRBV11-1 and TRBJ2-7, with 8 bases fitting TRBD2. Here the CDR3 reads CASSLGVAGSYEQYF. As DNA, the CDR3 is TGTGCCAGCAGCTTGGGGGTAGCGGGGTCCTACGAGCAGTACTTC. The whole variable domain, filled in from reference TRBV11-1 and TRBJ2-7, reads EAEVAQSPRYKITEKSQAVAFWCDPISGHATLYWYRQILGQGPELLVQFQDESVVDDSQLPKDRFSAERLKGVDSTLKIQPAELGDSAMYLCASSLGVAGSYEQYFGPGTRLTVT.